The 7 T cell receptor beta chains below come from one sample, sequenced in a study of CD8+ T cells in alopecia areata. cDNA prepared by RNA extraction and subsequent reverse transcription served as the template for sequencing. Generated by immunoSEQ multiplex PCR, the TCRdb table keeps only in-frame clones and is missing some. The table shows 160,000 or so clones, with around 71% occurring only once. The treatment denotes: oral pan-JAK inhibitor, 5-10 mg twice daily. The input for sequencing was CD4+ T cells sorted from blood, taken at week 4, from a patient treated with tofacitinib. The receptors here all came from a human donor with alopecia areata.

This clone was picked up a small number of times. The chain uses TRBV5-1 and TRBJ1-4; D unclear. V lost 0 bases and J 7 bases, leaving 10 bases between the germline ends. Looked up from germline, CDR1 is SGHRS and CDR2 is YFSETQ. This CDR3 spans 14 amino acids. CDR3 amino acids: CASSLDRPGEKLFF. CDR3 nucleotides: TGCGCCAGCAGCTTGGACCGACCGGGTGAAAAACTGTTTTTT.

This clone has only a few counts. The chain joins TRBV11-1 to TRBJ2-1; D uncertain. CDR1 and CDR2 from the germline V gene are SGHAT and FQDESV (reference sequence). V was shortened by 5 bases and J by 1 base, with 12 bases between the two germline ends. CDR3 size: 15 residues. CDR3 amino acids: CASSQEAPSYNEQFF. CDR3 sequence (DNA): TGTGCCAGCAGCCAGGAAGCTCCTTCCTACAATGAGCAGTTCTTC.

V and J are TRBV5-1 and TRBJ2-1; the D is unclear. From germline, CDR1 is SGHRS and CDR2 YFSETQ. The CDR3 runs to 13 residues. Trimming removed 4 bases at V and 6 bases at J, with 11 bases between. DNA for the CDR3: TGCGCCAGCAGCATGACAAGCTTCAATGAGCAGTTCTTC. Translation gives CASSMTSFNEQFF.

This chain uses TRBV6-5 with TRBJ1-1; no definite D call. The CDR3 is 16 residues long. From germline, CDR1 is MNHEY and CDR2 SVGAGI. V gave up 3 bases and J gave up 1 base, with 15 bases separating them. The CDR3 DNA follows: TGTGCCAGCAGTTATTCGGTTGGGTTAGCGAACACTGAAGCTTTCTTT. It is translated as CASSYSVGLANTEAFF.

This clone was observed a single time. V gene TRBV7-2 combines with J gene TRBJ1-1, with TRBD1 as a possible D gene (5 bases). The V end lost 2 bases, the J end lost 7 bases, and 8 bases lay between the germline ends. The CDR3 length is 12 residues. Germline V CDR1 and CDR2: SGHTA, FQGNSA. The CDR3 sequence: CASSLMGGEAFF. In DNA form, the CDR3 reads TGTGCCAGCAGCTTAATGGGGGGTGAAGCTTTCTTT.

V is TRBV19 and J is TRBJ2-7; TRBD1 or TRBD2 may be the D gene (5 bases each). CDR3 size: 13 residues. In germline, CDR1 is LNHDA, CDR2 SQIVND (reference sequence). V lost 6 bases and J 4 bases, leaving 13 bases between the germline ends. For the CDR3, the DNA is TGTGCCAGTAGGAAGGGACGGAATTACGAGCAGTACTTC. This translates into CASRKGRNYEQYF.

CDR3: CASSQEGGALDAFF. In DNA, the CDR3 is TGCGCCAGCAGCCAAGAGGGGGGTGCGTTGGATGCTTTCTTT. V and J are TRBV4-1 and TRBJ1-1; maybe TRBD1 (5 bases). CDR3 length: 14 amino acids. With 0 bases removed from V and 11 bases from J, the gap between germline ends came to 16 bases. In germline, CDR1 is MGHRA, CDR2 YSYEKL.